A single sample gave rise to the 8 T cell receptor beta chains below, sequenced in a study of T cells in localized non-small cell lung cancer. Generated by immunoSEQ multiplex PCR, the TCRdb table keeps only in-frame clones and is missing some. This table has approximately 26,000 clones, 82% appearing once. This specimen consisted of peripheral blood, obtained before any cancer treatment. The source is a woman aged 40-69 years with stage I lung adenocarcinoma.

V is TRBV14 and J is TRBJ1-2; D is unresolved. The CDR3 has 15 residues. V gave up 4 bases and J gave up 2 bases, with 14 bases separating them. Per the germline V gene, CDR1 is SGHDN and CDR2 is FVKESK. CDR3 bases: TGTGCCAGCAGCCTGGCTCTCTCGGCAAACTATGGCTACACCTTC. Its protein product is CASSLALSANYGYTF.

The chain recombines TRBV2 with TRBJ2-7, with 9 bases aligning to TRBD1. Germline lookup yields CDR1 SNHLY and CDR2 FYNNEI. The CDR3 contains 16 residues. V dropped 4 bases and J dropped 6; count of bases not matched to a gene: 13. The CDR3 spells CASSGGRTGVQGEQYF. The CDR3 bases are TGTGCCAGCAGTGGGGGTCGGACAGGGGTCCAAGGCGAGCAGTACTTC.

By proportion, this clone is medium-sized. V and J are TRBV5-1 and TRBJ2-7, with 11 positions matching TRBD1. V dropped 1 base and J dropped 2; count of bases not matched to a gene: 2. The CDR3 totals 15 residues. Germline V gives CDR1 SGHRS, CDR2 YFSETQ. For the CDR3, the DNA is TGCGCCAGCAGCTTGCAGGGACAGGGGGCCTACGAGCAGTACTTC. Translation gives CASSLQGQGAYEQYF.

Here the CDR3 reads CASSLGIGRRGRLFF. The CDR3 nucleotides are TGTGCCAGCAGCTTAGGGATTGGGAGGAGAGGGAGACTGTTTTTT. This rearrangement joins TRBV7-2 to TRBJ1-4, with D hard to call. V lost 1 base and J 13 bases, leaving 19 bases between the germline ends. Looked up from germline, CDR1 is SGHTA and CDR2 is FQGNSA. The CDR3 runs to 15 residues.

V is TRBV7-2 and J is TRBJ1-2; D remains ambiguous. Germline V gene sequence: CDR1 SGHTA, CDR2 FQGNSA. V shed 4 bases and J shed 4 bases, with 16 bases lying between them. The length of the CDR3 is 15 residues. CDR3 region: CASSSSFNLGYGYTF. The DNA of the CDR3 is TGTGCCAGCAGCTCCTCTTTTAATCTCGGCTATGGCTACACCTTC. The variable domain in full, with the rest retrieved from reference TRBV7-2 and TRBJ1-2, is GAGVSQSPSNKVTEKGKDVELRCDPISGHTALYWYRQSLGQGLEFLIYFQGNSAPDKSGLPSDRFSAERTGGSVSTLTIQRTQQEDSAVYLCASSSSFNLGYGYTFGSGTRLTVV.

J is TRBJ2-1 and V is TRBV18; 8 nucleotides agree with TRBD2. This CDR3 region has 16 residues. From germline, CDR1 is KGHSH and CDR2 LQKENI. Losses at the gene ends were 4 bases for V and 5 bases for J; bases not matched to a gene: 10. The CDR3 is CASSLMASGYNNEQFF. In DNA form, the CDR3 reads TGTGCCAGCTCACTGATGGCTAGCGGGTACAACAATGAGCAGTTCTTC.

The CDR3 loop is CATSRGQYNSPLHF. The CDR3 DNA reads as TGTGCCACCAGCAGAGGGCAGTATAATTCACCCCTCCACTTT. The gene calls are TRBV15 and TRBJ1-6, with D unclear. The CDR3 sequence is 14 residues long. Per germline, CDR1 LNHNV and CDR2 YYDKDF (reference sequence). Trimming removed 1 base at V and 4 bases at J, with 5 bases between.

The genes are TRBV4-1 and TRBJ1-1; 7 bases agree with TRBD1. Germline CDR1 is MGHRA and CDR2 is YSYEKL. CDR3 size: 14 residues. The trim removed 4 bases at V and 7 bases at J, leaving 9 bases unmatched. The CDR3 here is CASSPLLRQGEAFF. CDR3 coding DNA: TGCGCCAGCAGCCCCCTTTTACGACAGGGTGAAGCTTTCTTT.